Sequencing of this T cell receptor (beta chain) was carried out in a study of a mutant IDH1 vaccine in newly diagnosed glioma. As to time point: baseline, week 1 (first vaccination visit). Described treatment: pre-vaccination baseline after standard-of-care therapy. V lost 0 bases and J 3 bases, leaving 4 bases between the germline ends. The germline gives CDR1 SGHRS, CDR2 YFSETQ. This CDR3 spans 13 amino acids. Only in-frame clones appear in the TCRdb table, and some are missing; sequencing was by immunoSEQ multiplex PCR. The sample has about 66,000 clones; roughly 85% are singletons. The chain is built from TRBV5-1 and TRBJ1-5, with D uncertain. This clonotype originated in a man aged 30 to 45 with glioma. The starting material was PBMCs, obtained from a glioma patient treated with radiotherapy, temozolomide or both. This CDR3 is CASSLDVNQPQHF. DNA for the CDR3: TGCGCCAGCAGCTTGGACGTCAATCAGCCCCAGCATTTT.